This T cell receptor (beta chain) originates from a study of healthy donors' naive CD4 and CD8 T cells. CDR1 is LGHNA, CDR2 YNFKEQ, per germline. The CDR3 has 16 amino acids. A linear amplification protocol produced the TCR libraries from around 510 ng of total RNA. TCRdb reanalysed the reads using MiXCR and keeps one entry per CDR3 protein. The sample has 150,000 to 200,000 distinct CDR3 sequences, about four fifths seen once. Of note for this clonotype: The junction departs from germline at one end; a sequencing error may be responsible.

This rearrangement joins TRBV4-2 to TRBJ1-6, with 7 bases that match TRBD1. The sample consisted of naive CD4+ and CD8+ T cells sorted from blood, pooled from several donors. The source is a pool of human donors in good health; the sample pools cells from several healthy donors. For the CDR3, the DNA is TGCGCCAGCAGCCAACCGACAGACAGGGCAGCTCCACCCCTCCACTTT. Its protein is CASSQPTDRAAPPLHF.